The subject of this entry is one T cell receptor (beta chain). As yet, its antigen is unknown. Other DNA sequences in this sample translate to the same CDR3. The CDR3 extends over 14 amino acids. Germline CDR1 reads MNHEY; CDR2 reads SVGAGI. V was cut by 3 bases and J by 1 base, with 10 bases left in between. The source of the sample is a study of shared clonotypes between healthy human individuals. Whole-study results and caveats: Sampling was confined to blood; repertoires within tissues likely differ.

Sequencing used immunoSEQ multiplex PCR; TCRdb keeps in-frame clones, though not all of them. The data contain roughly 1,600,000 clones, about 98.5% of them singletons. The clonotype comes from a man between 25 and 39 years old in good health. Sequences were obtained from naive CD4+ T cells sorted from blood. Subset in this sample: CD45RA+ positively selected. The chain links TRBV6-5 to TRBJ2-7, with D perhaps given as TRBD1 or TRBD2 (6 bases each). The CDR3: CASSYSGQSYEQYF. The CDR3 DNA reads TGTGCCAGCAGTTATAGCGGACAGTCCTACGAGCAGTACTTC.